One T cell receptor (beta chain) is described in this entry. This specimen belongs to a study of shared clonotypes between healthy human individuals. Within Nashville, Tennessee resided all donors, each a Caucasian adult. A CD45RA+ naive subset and a CD45RA-negative memory subset were split from CD4+ cells. Genomic DNA from each subset was divided evenly over several immunoSEQ plates. Some clones are missing from TCRdb's copy, which holds only in-frame ones; the method was immunoSEQ multiplex PCR. The data show around 1.5 million clones, 95% to 99% seen once. The receptor's source is a man between 25 and 39 years old in good health. The material sequenced was naive CD4+ T cells sorted from blood. The subset here: CD45RA+ positively selected.

CDR3 sequence (DNA): TGTGCCAGCGGACGTGATTGGACCTACAATGAGCAGTTCTTC. It yields the protein CASGRDWTYNEQFF. The rearrangement uses TRBV11-2 and TRBJ2-1; D gene ambiguous. This CDR3 has 14 residues. V was pared by 8 bases and J by 2 bases, with 13 bases between. In germline, CDR1 is SGHAT, CDR2 FQNNGV.